A selection of T cell receptor beta chains follows, all from one sample in a study of identical twins. TCRdb passed the 5' RACE reads through MiXCR, listing each CDR3 protein once. The sample yields hundreds of thousands of distinct CDR3 sequences, approximately 18% seen once. The data were also submitted as part of a second study, on T cells expressing NK-cell markers.

Source material: PBMCs. The source of these receptors is a young woman in good health. CDR3s include the opening cysteine and the closing phenylalanine or tryptophan. Fields, in order: J gene, D gene, clone size, V gene, CDR3 protein, CDR3 DNA. The D gene is left open where the match is weak. Part of the rows lack a size; the others show once, few, many or a class for expanded clones.

J: TRBJ1-2
D: NA
size: NA
V: TRBV7-2
CDR3: CASSNQGTAYGYTF
DNA: TGTGCCAGCAGCAATCAAGGGACGGCCTATGGCTACACCTTC

J: TRBJ1-6
D: TRBD1
size: few
V: TRBV6-5
CDR3: CASSYQQGSNSPLHF
DNA: TGTGCCAGCAGTTACCAACAGGGGAGCAATTCACCCCTCCACTTT

J: TRBJ2-1
D: TRBD2
size: few
V: TRBV7-2
CDR3: CASSLAVAGGLNEQFF
DNA: TGTGCCAGCAGCCTCGCAGTAGCGGGGGGGCTCAATGAGCAGTTCTTC

J: TRBJ1-1
D: NA
size: many
V: TRBV5-1
CDR3: CASSLGLNTEAFF
DNA: TGTGCCAGCAGCTTAGGATTGAACACTGAAGCTTTCTTT

J: TRBJ2-3
D: NA
size: NA
V: TRBV18
CDR3: CASSPAGTRRVAQYF
DNA: TGTGCCAGCTCACCAGCGGGAACCCGTCGGGTCGCGCAGTATTTT

J: TRBJ1-2
D: NA
size: few
V: TRBV10-3
CDR3: CAISEWVSGSYGYTF
DNA: TGTGCCATCAGTGAGTGGGTCTCCGGGAGCTATGGCTACACCTTC

J: TRBJ2-7
D: NA
size: few
V: TRBV28
CDR3: CASSRVLTYEQYF
DNA: TGTGCCAGCAGCCGAGTGCTTACCTACGAGCAGTACTTC

J: TRBJ1-3
D: NA
size: once
V: TRBV29-1
CDR3: CSFGSSGNTIYF
DNA: TGCAGCTTTGGAAGCTCTGGAAACACCATATATTTT

J: TRBJ1-1
D: NA
size: few
V: TRBV6-5
CDR3: CASSFPQGNTEAFF
DNA: TGTGCCAGCAGTTTCCCCCAGGGTAATACTGAAGCTTTCTTT

J: TRBJ2-5
D: TRBD2
size: NA
V: TRBV3-1
CDR3: CASSGRGGLEETQYF
DNA: TGTGCCAGCAGCGGACGGGGGGGCCTGGAGGAGACCCAGTACTTC

J: TRBJ1-1
D: TRBD1
size: NA
V: TRBV5-1
CDR3: CASSGGQGAHAFF
DNA: TGCGCCAGCAGCGGAGGACAGGGGGCTCACGCTTTCTTT

J: TRBJ2-1
D: NA
size: few
V: TRBV29-1
CDR3: CSVRQNVDEQFF
DNA: TGCAGCGTAAGACAGAATGTGGATGAGCAGTTCTTC

J: TRBJ2-5
D: NA
size: NA
V: TRBV12-3/TRBV12-4
CDR3: CASTLGLAVKTQYF
DNA: TGTGCCAGCACCCTGGGGCTAGCTGTAAAGACCCAGTACTTC

J: TRBJ1-1
D: NA
size: NA
V: TRBV29-1
CDR3: CSVETPSPEPFF
DNA: TGCAGCGTTGAAACCCCCTCCCCCGAACCTTTCTTT

J: TRBJ2-2
D: NA
size: NA
V: TRBV12-3/TRBV12-4
CDR3: CASSTGTNSGTLGELFF
DNA: TGTGCCAGCAGTACCGGTACCAACTCTGGTACCCTCGGGGAGCTGTTTTTT

J: TRBJ2-7
D: NA
size: many
V: TRBV12-3/TRBV12-4
CDR3: CASSPQGLDYEQYF
DNA: TGTGCCAGCAGTCCACAGGGTCTGGACTACGAGCAGTACTTC

J: TRBJ2-5
D: TRBD2
size: few
V: TRBV19
CDR3: CASSMAGGRGPGETQYF
DNA: TGTGCCAGTAGTATGGCGGGAGGGAGGGGACCCGGAGAGACCCAGTACTTC

J: TRBJ2-1
D: NA
size: NA
V: TRBV29-1
CDR3: CSVVGLSSYNEQFF
DNA: TGCAGCGTTGTAGGACTAAGCTCCTACAATGAGCAGTTCTTC

J: TRBJ2-7
D: TRBD2
size: NA
V: TRBV5-5
CDR3: CASSLSGNFWEQYF
DNA: TGTGCCAGCAGCTTGAGCGGGAACTTTTGGGAGCAGTACTTC

J: TRBJ2-4
D: NA
size: few
V: TRBV10-3
CDR3: CAISESATRPAIQYF
DNA: TGTGCCATCAGTGAGAGCGCCACCCGCCCGGCCATTCAGTACTTC

J: TRBJ2-1
D: NA
size: many
V: TRBV6-1
CDR3: CASSFTPSSYNEQFF
DNA: TGTGCCAGCAGCTTTACCCCAAGCTCCTACAATGAGCAGTTCTTC

J: TRBJ2-2
D: NA
size: few
V: TRBV5-1
CDR3: CASSLLATGELFF
DNA: TGCGCCAGCAGCTTGTTGGCCACCGGGGAGCTGTTTTTT

J: TRBJ2-7
D: NA
size: NA
V: TRBV7-8
CDR3: CASSLAQISSYEQYF
DNA: TGTGCCAGCAGCTTAGCGCAGATAAGCTCCTACGAGCAGTACTTC

J: TRBJ1-2
D: NA
size: NA
V: TRBV5-1
CDR3: CASSSSRTRNGYTF
DNA: TGCGCCAGCAGCTCCTCGAGGACGCGGAATGGCTACACCTTC

J: TRBJ2-2
D: TRBD1
size: once
V: TRBV10-3
CDR3: CAISDKGAAGELFF
DNA: TGTGCCATCAGTGACAAGGGGGCGGCCGGGGAGCTGTTTTTT

J: TRBJ2-7
D: TRBD1
size: few
V: TRBV5-5
CDR3: CASRYRDRGANEQYF
DNA: TGTGCCAGCAGGTACCGGGACAGGGGTGCCAACGAGCAGTACTTC

J: TRBJ2-2
D: NA
size: NA
V: TRBV7-9
CDR3: CASSLGVHNTGELFF
DNA: TGTGCCAGCAGCTTAGGGGTTCATAACACCGGGGAGCTGTTTTTT

J: TRBJ2-4
D: NA
size: few
V: TRBV5-1
CDR3: CASSISNIQYF
DNA: TGCGCCAGCAGCATCTCAAACATTCAGTACTTC

J: TRBJ2-6
D: NA
size: few
V: TRBV5-1
CDR3: CASSLTGYGANVLTF
DNA: TGCGCCAGCAGCTTGACAGGGTATGGGGCCAACGTCCTGACTTTC

J: TRBJ2-1
D: TRBD2
size: NA
V: TRBV3-1
CDR3: CASCPQRGSYNEQFF
DNA: TGTGCCAGCTGCCCTCAGCGGGGCTCCTACAATGAGCAGTTCTTC

J: TRBJ1-2
D: NA
size: NA
V: TRBV5-4
CDR3: CASSSGDRGYTF
DNA: TGTGCCAGCAGTTCAGGGGATCGAGGCTACACCTTC

J: TRBJ2-3
D: NA
size: NA
V: TRBV13
CDR3: CASSFSGGGTIADTQYF
DNA: TGTGCCAGCAGCTTCTCCGGGGGCGGGACGATCGCAGATACGCAGTATTTT

J: TRBJ2-7
D: TRBD2
size: NA
V: TRBV5-1
CDR3: CASSGLSGNEQYF
DNA: TGCGCCAGCAGCGGACTTAGCGGGAATGAGCAGTACTTC

J: TRBJ2-1
D: NA
size: NA
V: TRBV10-2
CDR3: CASSELEGQVYVNEQFF
DNA: TGCGCCAGCAGTGAGTTGGAGGGCCAAGTTTATGTCAATGAGCAGTTCTTC

J: TRBJ2-7
D: TRBD1
size: few
V: TRBV7-9
CDR3: CASSLHRGPYEQYF
DNA: TGTGCCAGCAGCTTGCACAGGGGTCCCTACGAGCAGTACTTC

J: TRBJ1-5
D: NA
size: few
V: TRBV15
CDR3: CATSRDAGGQPQHF
DNA: TGTGCCACCAGCAGAGATGCGGGTGGACAGCCCCAGCATTTT

J: TRBJ2-7
D: NA
size: few
V: TRBV29-1
CDR3: CSVRDTSYEQYF
DNA: TGCAGCGTCCGGGACACCTCCTACGAGCAGTACTTC

J: TRBJ2-5
D: TRBD1
size: NA
V: TRBV29-1
CDR3: CSVVWDRGQETQYF
DNA: TGCAGCGTTGTTTGGGACAGGGGACAAGAGACCCAGTACTTC

J: TRBJ1-1
D: NA
size: NA
V: TRBV5-6
CDR3: CASSATAYRGAFF
DNA: TGTGCCAGCAGCGCGACCGCCTATCGTGGAGCTTTCTTT

J: TRBJ2-3
D: NA
size: few
V: TRBV20-1
CDR3: CSAHSHGAGTDTQYF
DNA: TGCAGTGCCCACTCACACGGGGCTGGGACAGATACGCAGTATTTT